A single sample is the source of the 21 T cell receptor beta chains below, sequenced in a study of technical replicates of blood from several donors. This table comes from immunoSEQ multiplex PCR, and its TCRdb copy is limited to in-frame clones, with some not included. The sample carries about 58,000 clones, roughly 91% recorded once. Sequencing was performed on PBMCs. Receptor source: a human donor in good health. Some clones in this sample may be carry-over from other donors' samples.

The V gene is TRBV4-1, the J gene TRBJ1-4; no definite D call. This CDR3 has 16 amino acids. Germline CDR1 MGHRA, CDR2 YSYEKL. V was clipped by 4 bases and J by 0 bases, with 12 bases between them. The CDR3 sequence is CASSRAVVATNEKLFF. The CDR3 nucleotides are TGCGCCAGCAGCCGTGCGGTGGTGGCAACTAATGAAAAACTGTTTTTT.

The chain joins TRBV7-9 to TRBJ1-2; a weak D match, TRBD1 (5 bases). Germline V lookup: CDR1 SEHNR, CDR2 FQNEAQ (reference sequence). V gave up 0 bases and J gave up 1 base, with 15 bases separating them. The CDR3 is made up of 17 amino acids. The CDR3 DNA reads TGTGCCAGCAGCTTAGCCGCCTTGGACAACTTTAACTATGGCTACACCTTC. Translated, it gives CASSLAALDNFNYGYTF.

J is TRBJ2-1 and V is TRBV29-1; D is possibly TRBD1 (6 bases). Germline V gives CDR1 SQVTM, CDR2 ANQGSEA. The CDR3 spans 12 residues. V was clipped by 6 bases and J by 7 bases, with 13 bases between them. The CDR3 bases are TGCAGCGTGCCCCTAGGGGGTAATGAGCAGTTCTTC. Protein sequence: CSVPLGGNEQFF.

This chain's CDR3 is CASSKARTSGRGTQYF. The CDR3 DNA follows: TGTGCCAGCAGCAAGGCCCGGACTAGCGGGAGAGGGACCCAGTACTTC. V and J are TRBV7-2 and TRBJ2-5; 13 bases line up with TRBD2. In germline, CDR1 is SGHTA, CDR2 FQGNSA. This CDR3 comprises 16 residues. The V and J ends lost 5 bases and 7 bases, in that order; junction bases with no gene match: 10.

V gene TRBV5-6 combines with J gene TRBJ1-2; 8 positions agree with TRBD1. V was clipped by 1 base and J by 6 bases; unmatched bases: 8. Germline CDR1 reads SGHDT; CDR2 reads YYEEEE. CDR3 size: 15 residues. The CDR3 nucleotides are TGTGCCAGCAGCTTGCCCCGGACAGGGATGGATGGCTACACCTTC. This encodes CASSLPRTGMDGYTF.

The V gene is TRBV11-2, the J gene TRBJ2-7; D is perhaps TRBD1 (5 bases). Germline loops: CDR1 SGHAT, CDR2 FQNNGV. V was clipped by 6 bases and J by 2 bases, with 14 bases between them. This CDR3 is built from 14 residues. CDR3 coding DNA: TGTGCCAGCAGTCCAAAACAGGTTGCCTACGAGCAGTACTTC. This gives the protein CASSPKQVAYEQYF.

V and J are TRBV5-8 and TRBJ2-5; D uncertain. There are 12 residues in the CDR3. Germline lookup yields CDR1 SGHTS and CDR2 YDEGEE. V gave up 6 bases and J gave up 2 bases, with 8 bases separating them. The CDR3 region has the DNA TGTGCCAGCAAGCGCACTCAAGAGACCCAGTACTTC. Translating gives CASKRTQETQYF.

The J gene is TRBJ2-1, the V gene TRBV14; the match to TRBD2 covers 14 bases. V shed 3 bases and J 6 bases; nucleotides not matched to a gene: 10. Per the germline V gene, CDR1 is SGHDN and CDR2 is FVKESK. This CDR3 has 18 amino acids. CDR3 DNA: TGTGCCAGCAGCCACTGGACTAGCGGGGGGCCCGTTTTCAATGAGCAGTTCTTC. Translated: CASSHWTSGGPVFNEQFF.

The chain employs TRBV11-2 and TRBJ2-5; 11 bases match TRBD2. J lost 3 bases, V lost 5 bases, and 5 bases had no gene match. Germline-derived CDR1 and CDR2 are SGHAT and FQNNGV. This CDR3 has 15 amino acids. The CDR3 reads CASSRLAGNKETQYF. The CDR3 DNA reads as TGTGCCAGCAGCCGACTAGCGGGGAATAAAGAGACCCAGTACTTC.

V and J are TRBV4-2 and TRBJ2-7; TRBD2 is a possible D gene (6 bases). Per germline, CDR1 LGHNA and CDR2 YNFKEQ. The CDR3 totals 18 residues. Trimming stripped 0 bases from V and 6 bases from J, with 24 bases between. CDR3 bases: TGTGCCAGCAGCCAAGAGGACCTATGGGGGGAGCACCACGGCGAGCAGTACTTC. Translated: CASSQEDLWGEHHGEQYF.

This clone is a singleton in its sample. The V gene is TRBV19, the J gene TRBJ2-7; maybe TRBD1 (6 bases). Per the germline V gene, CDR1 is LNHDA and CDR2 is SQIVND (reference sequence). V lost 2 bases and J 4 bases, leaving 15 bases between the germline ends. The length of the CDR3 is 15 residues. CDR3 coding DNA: TGTGCCAGTAGTATATCGGAAAACAGGGCTTACGAGCAGTACTTC. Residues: CASSISENRAYEQYF. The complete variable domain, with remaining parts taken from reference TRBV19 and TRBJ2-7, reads DGGITQSPKYLFRKEGQNVTLSCEQNLNHDAMYWYRQDPGQGLRLIYYSQIVNDFQKGDIAEGYSVSREKKESFPLTVTSAQKNPTAFYLCASSISENRAYEQYFGPGTRLTVT.

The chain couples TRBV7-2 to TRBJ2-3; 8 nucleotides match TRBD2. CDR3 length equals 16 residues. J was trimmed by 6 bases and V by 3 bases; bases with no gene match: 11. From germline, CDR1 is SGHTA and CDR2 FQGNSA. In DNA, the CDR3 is TGTGCCAGCAGCTTCCCGGTTGGCGGGAGGTCGGATACGCAGTATTTT. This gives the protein CASSFPVGGRSDTQYF. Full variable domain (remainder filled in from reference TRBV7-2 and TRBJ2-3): GAGVSQSPSNKVTEKGKDVELRCDPISGHTALYWYRQSLGQGLEFLIYFQGNSAPDKSGLPSDRFSAERTGGSVSTLTIQRTQQEDSAVYLCASSFPVGGRSDTQYFGPGTRLTVL.

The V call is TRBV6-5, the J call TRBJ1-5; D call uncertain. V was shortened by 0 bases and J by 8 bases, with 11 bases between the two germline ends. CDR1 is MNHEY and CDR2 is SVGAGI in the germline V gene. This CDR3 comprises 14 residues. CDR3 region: CASSYSNSLEPQHF. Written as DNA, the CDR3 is TGTGCCAGCAGTTACTCCAATTCACTGGAGCCCCAGCATTTT.

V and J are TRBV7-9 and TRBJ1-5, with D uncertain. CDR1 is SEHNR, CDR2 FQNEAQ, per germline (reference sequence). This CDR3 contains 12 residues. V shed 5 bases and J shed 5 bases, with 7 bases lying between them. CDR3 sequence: CASSAQDQPQHF. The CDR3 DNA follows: TGTGCCAGCAGCGCCCAGGATCAGCCCCAGCATTTT.

The CDR3 DNA reads as TGTGCCAGCAGCGGCCGGGACAGGGATATTTTTGGCTACACCTTC. Translating gives CASSGRDRDIFGYTF. This chain links TRBV7-2 with TRBJ1-2; 9 nucleotides match TRBD1. There are 15 residues in the CDR3. Losses at the gene ends were 5 bases for V and 7 bases for J; bases not matched to a gene: 11. The germline CDR1 and CDR2 sequences are SGHTA and FQGNSA.

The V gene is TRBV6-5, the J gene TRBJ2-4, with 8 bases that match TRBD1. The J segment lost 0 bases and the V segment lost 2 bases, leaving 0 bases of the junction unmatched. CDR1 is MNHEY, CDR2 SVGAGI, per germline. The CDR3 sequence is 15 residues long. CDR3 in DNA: TGTGCCAGCAGTTACGGACAGGGAGCCAAAAACATTCAGTACTTC. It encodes CASSYGQGAKNIQYF.

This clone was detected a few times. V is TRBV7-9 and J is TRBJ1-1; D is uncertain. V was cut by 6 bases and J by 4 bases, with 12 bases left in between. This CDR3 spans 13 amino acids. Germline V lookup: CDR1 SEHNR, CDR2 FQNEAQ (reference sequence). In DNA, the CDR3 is TGTGCCAGCAGAAGTCAAGAGGGCACTGAAGCTTTCTTT. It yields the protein CASRSQEGTEAFF.

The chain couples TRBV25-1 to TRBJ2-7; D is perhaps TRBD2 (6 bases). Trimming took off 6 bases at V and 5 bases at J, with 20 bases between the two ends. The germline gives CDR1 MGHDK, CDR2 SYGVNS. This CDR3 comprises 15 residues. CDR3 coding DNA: TGTGCCAGCAGCGGTCGGAGGGTCTCGACCCACGAGCAGTACTTC. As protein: CASSGRRVSTHEQYF.

CDR3 coding DNA: TGTGCCAGTAGTACAACTGGAGTTGGCGAGCAGTACTTC. Protein product: CASSTTGVGEQYF. The V and J genes are TRBV19 and TRBJ2-7; D uncertain. V was cut by 4 bases and J by 6 bases, with 13 bases left in between. There are 13 residues in the CDR3. The germline V gene encodes CDR1 LNHDA and CDR2 SQIVND (reference sequence).

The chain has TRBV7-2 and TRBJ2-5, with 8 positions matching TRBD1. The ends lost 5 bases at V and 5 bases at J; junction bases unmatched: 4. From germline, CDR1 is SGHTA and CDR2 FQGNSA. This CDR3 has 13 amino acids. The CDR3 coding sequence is TGTGCCAGCAGCAGGACAGGGAAGGAGACCCAGTACTTC. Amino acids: CASSRTGKETQYF.

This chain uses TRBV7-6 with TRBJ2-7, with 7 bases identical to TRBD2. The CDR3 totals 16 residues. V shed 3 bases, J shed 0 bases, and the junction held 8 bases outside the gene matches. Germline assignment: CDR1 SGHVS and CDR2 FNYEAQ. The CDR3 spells CASSLCFSGSSYEQYF. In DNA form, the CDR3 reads TGTGCCAGCAGCTTGTGCTTTAGCGGGTCCTCCTACGAGCAGTACTTC.